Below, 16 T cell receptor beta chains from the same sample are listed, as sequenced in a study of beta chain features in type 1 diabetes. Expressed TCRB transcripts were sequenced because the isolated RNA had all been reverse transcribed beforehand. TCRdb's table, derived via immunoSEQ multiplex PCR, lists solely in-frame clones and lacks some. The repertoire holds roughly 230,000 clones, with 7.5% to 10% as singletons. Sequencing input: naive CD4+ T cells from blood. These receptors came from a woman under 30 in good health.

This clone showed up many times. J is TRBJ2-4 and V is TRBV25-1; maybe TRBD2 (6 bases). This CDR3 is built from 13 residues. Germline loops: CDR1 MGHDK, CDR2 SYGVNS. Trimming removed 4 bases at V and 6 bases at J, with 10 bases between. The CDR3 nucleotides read TGTGCCAGCAGTGCGGGCGGGGTAAACATTCAGTACTTC. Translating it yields CASSAGGVNIQYF.

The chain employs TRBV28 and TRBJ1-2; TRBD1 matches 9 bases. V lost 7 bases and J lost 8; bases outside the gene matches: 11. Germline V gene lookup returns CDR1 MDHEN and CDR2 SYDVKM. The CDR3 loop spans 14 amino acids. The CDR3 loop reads CASTPGQGTEGYTF. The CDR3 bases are TGTGCCAGCACCCCGGGACAGGGTACAGAAGGCTACACCTTC.

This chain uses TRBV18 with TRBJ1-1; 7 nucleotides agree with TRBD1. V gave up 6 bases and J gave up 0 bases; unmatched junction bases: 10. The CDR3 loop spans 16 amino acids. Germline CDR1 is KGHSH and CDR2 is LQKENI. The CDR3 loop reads CASSPTGSMMNTEAFF. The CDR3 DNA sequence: TGTGCCAGCTCGCCGACAGGGAGTATGATGAACACTGAAGCTTTCTTT.

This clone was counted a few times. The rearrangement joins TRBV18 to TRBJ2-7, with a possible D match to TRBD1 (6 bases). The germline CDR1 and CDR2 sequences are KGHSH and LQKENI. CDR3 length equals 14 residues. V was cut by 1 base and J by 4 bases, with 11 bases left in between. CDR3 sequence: CASSPRGQGYEQYF. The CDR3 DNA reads TGTGCCAGCTCACCACGGGGGCAGGGATACGAGCAGTACTTC.

CDR3: CASSARLAGAYEQYF. CDR3 DNA sequence: TGTGCCAGCAGTGCCCGACTAGCGGGAGCCTACGAGCAGTACTTC. The chain combines TRBV28 with TRBJ2-7; 12 bases map to TRBD2. V was clipped by 5 bases and J by 2 bases; unmatched bases: 4. The germline V gene encodes CDR1 MDHEN and CDR2 SYDVKM. The CDR3 is made up of 15 amino acids.

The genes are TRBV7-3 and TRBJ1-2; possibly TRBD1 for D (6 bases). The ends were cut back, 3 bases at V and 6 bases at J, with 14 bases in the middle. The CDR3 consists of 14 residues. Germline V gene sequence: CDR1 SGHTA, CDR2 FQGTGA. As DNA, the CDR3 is TGTGCCAGCAGCTTGGGCCAGGGGCAGGATGGCTACACCTTC. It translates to CASSLGQGQDGYTF.

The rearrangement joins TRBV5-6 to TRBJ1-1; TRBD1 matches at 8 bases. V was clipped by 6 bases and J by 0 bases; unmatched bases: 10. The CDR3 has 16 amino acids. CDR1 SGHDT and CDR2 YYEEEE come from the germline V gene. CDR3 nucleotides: TGTGCCAGCAACGGGGACAGGACAGGGTTGAACACTGAAGCTTTCTTT. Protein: CASNGDRTGLNTEAFF.

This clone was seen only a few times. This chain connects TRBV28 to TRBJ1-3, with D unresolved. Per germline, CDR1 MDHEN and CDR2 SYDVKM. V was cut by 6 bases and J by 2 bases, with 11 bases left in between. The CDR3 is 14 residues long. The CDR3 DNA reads TGTGCCAGCAGGGGCGAAGTGGCTGGAAACACCATATATTTT. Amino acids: CASRGEVAGNTIYF.

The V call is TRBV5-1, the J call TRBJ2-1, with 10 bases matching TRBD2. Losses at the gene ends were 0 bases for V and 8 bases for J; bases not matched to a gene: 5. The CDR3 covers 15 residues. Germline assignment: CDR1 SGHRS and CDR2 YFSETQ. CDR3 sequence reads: CASSLASGSGDEQFF. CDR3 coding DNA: TGCGCCAGCAGCTTGGCTAGCGGGAGTGGCGATGAGCAGTTCTTC.

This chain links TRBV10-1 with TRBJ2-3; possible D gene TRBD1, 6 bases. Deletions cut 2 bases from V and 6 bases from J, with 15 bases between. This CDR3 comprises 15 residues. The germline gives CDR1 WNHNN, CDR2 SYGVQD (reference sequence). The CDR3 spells CASSENRDKRDTQYF. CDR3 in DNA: TGCGCCAGCAGTGAGAATCGGGACAAACGCGATACGCAGTATTTT.

The CDR3 sequence: CASSLGRNTEAFF. The DNA of the CDR3 is TGCGCCAGCAGCTTGGGGAGGAACACTGAAGCTTTCTTT. This chain connects TRBV5-1 to TRBJ1-1, with D uncertain. Between the trimmed V and J ends, which lost 0 bases and 1 base, there was a span of 4 bases. The CDR3 has 13 residues. The V gene's germline CDR1 is SGHRS and CDR2 YFSETQ.

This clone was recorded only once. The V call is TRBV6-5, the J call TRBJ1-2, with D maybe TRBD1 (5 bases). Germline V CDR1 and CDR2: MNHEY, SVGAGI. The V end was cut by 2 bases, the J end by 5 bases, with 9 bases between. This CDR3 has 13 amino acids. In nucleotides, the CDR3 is TGTGCCAGCAGTTACACGACAGATTATGGCTACACCTTC. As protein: CASSYTTDYGYTF.

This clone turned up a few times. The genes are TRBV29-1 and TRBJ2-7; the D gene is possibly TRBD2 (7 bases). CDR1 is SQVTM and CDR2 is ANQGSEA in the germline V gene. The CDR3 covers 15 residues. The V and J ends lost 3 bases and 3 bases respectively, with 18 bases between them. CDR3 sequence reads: CSVDGIGGRNYEQYF. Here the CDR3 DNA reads TGCAGCGTTGATGGTATCGGGGGGCGAAACTACGAGCAGTACTTC.

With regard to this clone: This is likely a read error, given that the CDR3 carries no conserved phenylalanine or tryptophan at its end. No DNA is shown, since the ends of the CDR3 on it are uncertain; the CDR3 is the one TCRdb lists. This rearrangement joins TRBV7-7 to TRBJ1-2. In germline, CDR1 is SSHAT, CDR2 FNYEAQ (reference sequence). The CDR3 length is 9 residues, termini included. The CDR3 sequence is CASSPHLRS.

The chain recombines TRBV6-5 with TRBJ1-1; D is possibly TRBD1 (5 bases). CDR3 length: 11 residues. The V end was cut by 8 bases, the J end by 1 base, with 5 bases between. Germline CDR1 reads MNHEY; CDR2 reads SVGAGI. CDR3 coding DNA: TGTGCCAGCGACAGGAACACTGAAGCTTTCTTT. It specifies CASDRNTEAFF.

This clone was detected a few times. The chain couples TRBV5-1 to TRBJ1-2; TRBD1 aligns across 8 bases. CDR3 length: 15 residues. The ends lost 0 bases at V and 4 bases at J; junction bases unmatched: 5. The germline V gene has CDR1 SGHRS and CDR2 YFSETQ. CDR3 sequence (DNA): TGCGCCAGCAGCTTGGAAGGACAGGGTGTCTATGGCTACACCTTC. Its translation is CASSLEGQGVYGYTF.